This T cell receptor beta chain emerged from a study of blood T cell repertoires in COVID-19 (dated by TCRdb to about 2020). Study-level background: The collaborator samples originated in the United States, Italy and Spain and spanned the acute and convalescent phases of COVID-19. The prospective study material was composed of cDNA or gDNA derived from T cells, B-cell-depleted T cells, or PBMCs. Subjects who had been exposed to COVID-19, were actively infected with it, or had recovered from it provided the deeply sampled blood TCRbeta repertoires that made up the dataset. The repertoires were made available in a free public database intended to serve as a resource for research on the immune response to SARS-CoV-2. Samples came from the ongoing ImmuneRACE study (first 160 participants) plus 1,254 subjects from 6 global collaborators. A de-identified subject ID, COVID-19 status, age in years and sex were almost always included in the sample metadata. Where HLA class I and class II types were available, the types were taken from metadata supplied by the sample provider, not from assay-based typing. What the work shows at the level of the full study, not this receptor alone: Clinical and demographic metadata were provided uncurated, with the amount varying by source and participant.

TCRbeta CDR3 regions were amplified from genomic DNA using the immunoSEQ Assay, a bias-controlled multiplex PCR. As for the authors' bioinformatics: Within the assay, amplification of reference gene primers was used to estimate how many nucleated cells each sample contained. To quantify the absolute abundance of each unique TCRbeta CDR3 rearrangement, sequence reads were collapsed and filtered. For each sample, productive Simpson clonality was calculated as the square root of Simpson's diversity index over productive rearrangements. This is the immuneACCESS table as TCRdb keeps it, with only in-frame sequences that have V and J called. A part of the clones is gone; compared with another copy, unresolved V genes explain less than half, and the rest is unexplained. V, J and clone size were drawn from that table, and D and trimming were deduced from the DNA. Recorded for this sample are some 160,000 clones; 80% to 90% of them occurred a single time. The ten largest account for around 2.9% of the sample.

Collaborating institutions collected whole blood in K2EDTA tubes following their own protocols. For TCRbeta analysis, collaborators shipped samples in one of three forms: frozen whole blood, isolated PBMCs, or DNA extracted from either of those sample types. Concerning this clone itself: What this receptor recognizes is not known. Base qualities are not at hand, and no much larger clone is one base apart.

Spanning cysteine to phenylalanine, the CDR3 consists of 12 amino acids. The only DNA kept is the CDR3, 36 bases in frame from the first base. V sheds 4 bases and J sheds 9 bases, leaving 10 bases between their ends. In the germline V gene, CDR1 corresponds to KGHSH and CDR2 to LQKENI. Sequences were obtained from peripheral blood. The sequence joins TRBV18 to TRBJ1-5; too little of a D gene remains to name it. This TCR was recovered from an older woman with active COVID-19. The bases are TGTGCCAGCTCACGTACCTCGGGGCCCCAGCATTTT. Its coded protein is CASSRTSGPQHF. This CDR3, with the reference TRBV18 and TRBJ1-5 proteins standing in past its ends, gives the full variable domain NAGVMQNPRHLVRRRGQEARLRCSPMKGHSHVYWYRQLPEEGLKFMVYLQKENIIDESGMPKERFSAEFPKEGPSILRIQQVVRGDSAAYFCASSRTSGPQHFGDGTRLSIL.